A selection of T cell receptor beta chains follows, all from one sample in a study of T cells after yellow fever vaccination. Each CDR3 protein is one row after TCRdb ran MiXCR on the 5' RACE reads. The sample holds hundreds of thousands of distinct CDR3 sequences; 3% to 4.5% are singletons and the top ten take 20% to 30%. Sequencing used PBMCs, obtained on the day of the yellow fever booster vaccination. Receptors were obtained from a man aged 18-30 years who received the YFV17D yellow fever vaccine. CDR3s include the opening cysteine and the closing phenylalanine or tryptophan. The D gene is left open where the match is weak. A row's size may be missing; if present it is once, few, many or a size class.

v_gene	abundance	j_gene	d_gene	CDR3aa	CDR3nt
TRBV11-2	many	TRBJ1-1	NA	CASSLDFGTEAFF	TGTGCCAGCAGCTTAGATTTCGGCACTGAAGCTTTCTTT
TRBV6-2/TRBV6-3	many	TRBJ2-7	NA	CASSLRGRGLNGQYF	TGTGCCAGCAGTTTAAGGGGCCGGGGGCTCAACGGGCAGTACTTC
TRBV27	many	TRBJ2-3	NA	CASRGLLPTDTQYF	TGTGCCAGCAGGGGACTGTTGCCCACAGATACGCAGTATTTT
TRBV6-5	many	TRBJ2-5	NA	CASSYDSQETQYF	TGTGCCAGCAGTTACGACAGCCAAGAGACCCAGTACTTC
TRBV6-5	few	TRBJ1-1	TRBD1	CASSTTDRSPTEAFF	TGTGCCAGCAGTACAACGGACAGGTCGCCCACTGAAGCTTTCTTT
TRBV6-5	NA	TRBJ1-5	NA	CASGWASNQPQHF	TGTGCCAGCGGATGGGCGAGCAATCAGCCCCAGCATTTT
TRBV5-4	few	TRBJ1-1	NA	CASSFLEVNTEAFF	TGTGCCAGCAGCTTCCTAGAGGTGAACACTGAAGCTTTCTTT
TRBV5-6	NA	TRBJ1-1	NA	CASSSGQIEAFF	TGTGCCAGCAGCTCCGGACAGATTGAAGCTTTCTTT
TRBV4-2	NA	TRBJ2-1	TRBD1	CASSQDLWDRGLLGYNEQFF	TGTGCCAGCAGCCAAGATCTCTGGGACAGGGGGCTCTTGGGTTACAATGAGCAGTTCTTC
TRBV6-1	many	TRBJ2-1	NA	CASGLSSYNEQFF	TGTGCCAGTGGATTGAGCTCCTACAATGAGCAGTTCTTC
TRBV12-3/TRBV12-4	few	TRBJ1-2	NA	CASSLGGIYGYTF	TGTGCCAGCAGTTTGGGCGGGATTTATGGCTACACCTTC
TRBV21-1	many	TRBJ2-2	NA	CASSNEQGANTGELFF	TGTGCCAGCAGCAACGAACAGGGTGCGAACACCGGGGAGCTGTTTTTT
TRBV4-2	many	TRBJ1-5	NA	CASSQDNSPVLPQHF	TGTGCCAGCAGCCAAGATAACAGTCCGGTACTGCCCCAGCATTTT
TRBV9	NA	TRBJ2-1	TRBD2	CASSVEGDYYNEQFF	TGTGCCAGCAGCGTCGAAGGGGACTACTACAATGAGCAGTTCTTC
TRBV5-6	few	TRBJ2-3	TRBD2	CASSGGLAVSDTQYF	TGTGCCAGCAGCGGAGGACTAGCGGTTTCAGATACGCAGTATTTT
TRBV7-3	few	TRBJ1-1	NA	CASSLTGVKNTEAFF	TGTGCCAGCAGCTTAACAGGGGTGAAGAACACTGAAGCTTTCTTT
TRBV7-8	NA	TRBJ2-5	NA	CASSLGVGRETQYF	TGTGCCAGCAGCTTAGGAGTGGGCCGAGAGACCCAGTACTTC
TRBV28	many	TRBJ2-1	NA	CASLGLGYNEQFF	TGTGCCAGCCTCGGACTGGGGTACAATGAGCAGTTCTTC
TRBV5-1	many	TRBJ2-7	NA	CASSLEGAYEQYF	TGCGCCAGCAGCTTGGAGGGGGCCTACGAGCAGTACTTC
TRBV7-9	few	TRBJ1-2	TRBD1	CASSPNRGGYTF	TGTGCCAGCAGCCCAAACAGGGGTGGCTACACCTTC
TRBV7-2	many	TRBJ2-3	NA	CASSPHMVGSSDTQYF	TGTGCCAGCAGCCCGCATATGGTTGGGTCGAGCGATACGCAGTATTTT
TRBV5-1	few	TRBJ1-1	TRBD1	CASSSPGQANTEAFF	TGCGCCAGCAGCTCGCCGGGACAGGCGAACACTGAAGCTTTCTTT
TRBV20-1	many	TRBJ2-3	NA	CSAKRGTDTQYF	TGCAGTGCGAAGAGGGGCACAGATACGCAGTATTTT
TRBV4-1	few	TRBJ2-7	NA	CASSQALPYEQYF	TGCGCCAGCAGCCAAGCCCTTCCATACGAGCAGTACTTC
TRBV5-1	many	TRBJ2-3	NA	CASSLRSDTQYF	TGCGCCAGCAGCTTGCGCTCCGATACGCAGTATTTT
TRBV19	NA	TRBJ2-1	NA	CASSSITVGNEQFF	TGTGCCAGTAGTTCAATCACAGTAGGGAATGAGCAGTTCTTC
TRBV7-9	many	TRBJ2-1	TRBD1	CASSFRGQGAQNEQFF	TGTGCCAGCAGCTTCCGAGGACAGGGGGCTCAGAATGAGCAGTTCTTC
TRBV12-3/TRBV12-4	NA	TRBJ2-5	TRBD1	CASSSGGSQETQYF	TGTGCCAGCAGTTCAGGGGGATCACAAGAGACCCAGTACTTC
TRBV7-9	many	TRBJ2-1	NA	CASKYAGNNEQFF	TGTGCCAGCAAATATGCCGGGAACAATGAGCAGTTCTTC
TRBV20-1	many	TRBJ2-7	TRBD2	CSARGQRGDSYEQYF	TGCAGTGCTAGGGGTCAGCGGGGCGATTCCTACGAGCAGTACTTC
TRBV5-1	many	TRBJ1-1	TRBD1	CASSQGENTEAFF	TGCGCCAGCAGCCAGGGGGAGAACACTGAAGCTTTCTTT
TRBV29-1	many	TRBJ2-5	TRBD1	CSVEDRGLRETQYF	TGCAGCGTGGAAGACAGGGGACTGAGAGAGACCCAGTACTTC
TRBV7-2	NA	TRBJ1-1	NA	CASSLRGNAEAFF	TGTGCCAGCAGCTTACGGGGGAACGCTGAAGCTTTCTTT
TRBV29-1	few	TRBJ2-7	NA	CSVETGEVYEQYF	TGCAGCGTTGAGACCGGGGAGGTTTACGAGCAGTACTTC
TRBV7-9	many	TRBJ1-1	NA	CASSLFRSRGFTEAFF	TGTGCCAGCAGCTTATTTAGGAGCAGGGGTTTTACTGAAGCTTTCTTT
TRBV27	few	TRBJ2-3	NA	CASSSRLVDTQYF	TGTGCCAGCAGTTCCAGGCTGGTAGATACGCAGTATTTT
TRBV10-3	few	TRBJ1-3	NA	CAIGAPGNTIYF	TGTGCCATCGGGGCGCCTGGAAACACCATATATTTT
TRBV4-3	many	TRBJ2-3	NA	CASSQDLGPNTDTQYF	TGCGCCAGCAGCCAAGATCTGGGGCCGAACACAGATACGCAGTATTTT
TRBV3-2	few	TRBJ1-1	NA	CASSHPFEGNTEAFF	TGTGCCAGCAGCCACCCTTTCGAGGGGAACACTGAAGCTTTCTTT
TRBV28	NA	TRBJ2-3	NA	CASSLSRVTDTQYF	TGTGCCAGCAGTTTATCCAGAGTCACAGATACGCAGTATTTT
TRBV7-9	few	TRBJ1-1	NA	CASISSGRNTEAFF	TGTGCCAGCATCTCTTCGGGGAGGAACACTGAAGCTTTCTTT
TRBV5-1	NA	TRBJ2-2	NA	CASNSGGSTGELFF	TGCGCCAGCAATTCCGGGGGTAGCACCGGGGAGCTGTTTTTT
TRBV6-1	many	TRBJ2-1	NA	CASSPSDDSYNEQFF	TGTGCCAGCAGTCCCAGCGACGACTCCTACAATGAGCAGTTCTTC
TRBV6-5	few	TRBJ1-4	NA	CASSDRTALNEKLFF	TGTGCCAGCAGTGACCGGACAGCCCTTAATGAAAAACTGTTTTTT
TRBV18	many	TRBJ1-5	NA	CASSPPGAVDQPQHF	TGTGCCAGCTCACCTCCAGGGGCGGTTGATCAGCCCCAGCATTTT
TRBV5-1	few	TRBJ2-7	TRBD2	CASSSGSSGLYEQYF	TGCGCCAGCAGCAGTGGGTCTAGCGGCCTCTACGAGCAGTACTTC
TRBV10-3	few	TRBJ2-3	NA	CATHGGGRTDTQYF	TGTGCCACCCATGGGGGGGGCAGGACAGATACGCAGTATTTT
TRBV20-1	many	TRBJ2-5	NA	CSARERSWETQYF	TGCAGTGCTAGGGAACGGTCGTGGGAGACCCAGTACTTC
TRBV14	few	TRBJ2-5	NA	CASSLVRGRAETQYF	TGTGCCAGCAGCCTAGTACGGGGCAGGGCAGAGACCCAGTACTTC
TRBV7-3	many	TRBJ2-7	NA	CASSHPPGTSYEQYF	TGTGCCAGCAGCCACCCCCCAGGTACCTCCTACGAGCAGTACTTC
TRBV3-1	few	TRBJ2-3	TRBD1	CASSQSTGISRTDTQYF	TGTGCCAGCAGTCAGTCGACAGGGATCAGCCGCACAGATACGCAGTATTTT
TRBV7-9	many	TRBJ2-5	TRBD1	CASSLEAGGVWRETQYF	TGTGCCAGCAGCTTAGAGGCAGGGGGCGTTTGGAGGGAGACCCAGTACTTC
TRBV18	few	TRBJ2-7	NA	CASSPDIDYEQYF	TGTGCCAGCTCACCAGACATAGACTACGAGCAGTACTTC
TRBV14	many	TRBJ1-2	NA	CASSQDRNNYGYTF	TGTGCCAGCAGCCAAGACAGAAATAACTATGGCTACACCTTC